The rows below give T cell receptor beta chains drawn from one sample of a study of T cell repertoires in ileal Crohn's disease. TCRdb's table, derived via immunoSEQ multiplex PCR, lists solely in-frame clones and lacks some. The sample holds around 8,900 clones, roughly 80% seen once. Sample: ileal tissue. Receptors originate from an adult with Crohn's disease. Each CDR3 is given with its conserved first and last residue. The D gene is left open where the match is weak. Only some rows state a clone size, as once, few, many or a class for expanded clones.

d_gene: NA
j_gene: TRBJ2-7
abundance: NA
v_gene: TRBV28
CDR3nt: TGTGCCAGCAGTACAACAGGGTTCTACGAGCAGTACTTC
CDR3aa: CASSTTGFYEQYF

d_gene: NA
j_gene: TRBJ1-1
abundance: NA
v_gene: TRBV7-2
CDR3nt: TGTGCCAGCAGCTTCGGGGGGGGCACTGAAGCTTTCTTT
CDR3aa: CASSFGGGTEAFF

d_gene: TRBD2
j_gene: TRBJ2-7
abundance: NA
v_gene: TRBV4-1
CDR3nt: TGCGCCAGCAGCCAGGCCACTAGCGGGGGGGCGTACGAGCAGTACTTC
CDR3aa: CASSQATSGGAYEQYF

d_gene: NA
j_gene: TRBJ1-1
abundance: NA
v_gene: TRBV5-1
CDR3nt: TGCGCCAGCAGCTTGGGCGCAGCGAGCAACACTGAAGCTTTCTTT
CDR3aa: CASSLGAASNTEAFF

d_gene: TRBD1
j_gene: TRBJ2-1
abundance: NA
v_gene: TRBV5-1
CDR3nt: TGCGCCAGCAGCTTGGCCGGACAGGGACACAATGAGCAGTTCTTC
CDR3aa: CASSLAGQGHNEQFF

d_gene: TRBD1
j_gene: TRBJ1-1
abundance: once
v_gene: TRBV7-2
CDR3nt: TGTGCCAGCAGCTTAGCTCGGACAGGGGGAACCGAAGCTTTCTTT
CDR3aa: CASSLARTGGTEAFF

d_gene: TRBD1
j_gene: TRBJ2-5
abundance: few
v_gene: TRBV6-5
CDR3nt: TGTGCCAGCAGTTGGAGGACAGGGGTAAGAGAGACCCAGTACTTC
CDR3aa: CASSWRTGVRETQYF

d_gene: NA
j_gene: TRBJ1-5
abundance: NA
v_gene: TRBV6-6
CDR3nt: TGTGCCAGCAGTTACAGGGGGGGACAGCCCCAGCATTTT
CDR3aa: CASSYRGGQPQHF

d_gene: TRBD1
j_gene: TRBJ1-5
abundance: NA
v_gene: TRBV7-6
CDR3nt: TGTGCCAGCAGCTTAGCGGGGGGACAGGGAAGGGATCAGCCCCAGCATTTT
CDR3aa: CASSLAGGQGRDQPQHF

d_gene: TRBD1
j_gene: TRBJ1-5
abundance: NA
v_gene: TRBV11-2
CDR3nt: TGTGCCAGCAGCAGAGGGACAGGGGGCAATCAGCCCCAGCATTTT
CDR3aa: CASSRGTGGNQPQHF

d_gene: TRBD2
j_gene: TRBJ2-1
abundance: once
v_gene: TRBV4-3
CDR3nt: TGCGCCAGCAGCCGCGGGAGAAGCTCCTACAATGAGCAGTTCTTC
CDR3aa: CASSRGRSSYNEQFF

d_gene: TRBD1
j_gene: TRBJ2-2
abundance: once
v_gene: TRBV30
CDR3nt: TGTGCCGTGGTCCGACAGGGGAGCACCGGGGAGCTGTTTTTT
CDR3aa: CAVVRQGSTGELFF

d_gene: TRBD2
j_gene: TRBJ2-7
abundance: NA
v_gene: TRBV28
CDR3nt: TGTGCCAGCAGTTCAAAGGATAGCGGGTTCCACGAGCAGTACTTC
CDR3aa: CASSSKDSGFHEQYF

d_gene: TRBD2
j_gene: TRBJ2-1
abundance: few
v_gene: TRBV5-6
CDR3nt: TGTGCCAGCAGCTATGTCGGGGGGGGGAGCTCCTACAATGAGCAGTTCTTC
CDR3aa: CASSYVGGGSSYNEQFF

d_gene: NA
j_gene: TRBJ2-5
abundance: NA
v_gene: TRBV15
CDR3nt: TGTGCCACCAGCAGAGATATCGGGGAACAAGAGACCCAGTACTTC
CDR3aa: CATSRDIGEQETQYF

d_gene: TRBD2
j_gene: TRBJ2-7
abundance: NA
v_gene: TRBV4-1
CDR3nt: TGCGCCAGCAGCCAAGAAGGGCGGGGGACCTCAAGCCGGTACTTC
CDR3aa: CASSQEGRGTSSRYF

d_gene: TRBD1
j_gene: TRBJ2-7
abundance: NA
v_gene: TRBV18
CDR3nt: TGTGCCAGCTCACCGTTCACAGGGGGCGGGTCAGTATACGAGCAGTACTTC
CDR3aa: CASSPFTGGGSVYEQYF

d_gene: NA
j_gene: TRBJ2-7
abundance: few
v_gene: TRBV7-8
CDR3nt: TGTGCCAGCAGCTCCCAACTCCTCTACGAGCAGTACTTC
CDR3aa: CASSSQLLYEQYF

d_gene: NA
j_gene: TRBJ2-1
abundance: NA
v_gene: TRBV28
CDR3nt: TGTGCCAGCAGTCTCAGCGCCGCGGAGGGGTCTAGGGTTGAGCAGTTCTTC
CDR3aa: CASSLSAAEGSRVEQFF

d_gene: TRBD2
j_gene: TRBJ2-5
abundance: NA
v_gene: TRBV7-6
CDR3nt: TGTGCCAGCAGCTGGAATAGCGGGGGGAGGTTAACGTACCAAGAGACCCAGTACTTC
CDR3aa: CASSWNSGGRLTYQETQYF

d_gene: TRBD1
j_gene: TRBJ2-3
abundance: NA
v_gene: TRBV2
CDR3nt: TGTGCCAGCAGCCGGGACAGGAGCACAGATACGCAGTATTTT
CDR3aa: CASSRDRSTDTQYF

d_gene: NA
j_gene: TRBJ2-7
abundance: NA
v_gene: TRBV5-6
CDR3nt: TGTGCCAGCAGCTTGGCCGGGGGTGGTAAGGAGCAGTACTTC
CDR3aa: CASSLAGGGKEQYF

d_gene: NA
j_gene: TRBJ1-6
abundance: NA
v_gene: TRBV9
CDR3nt: TGTGCCAGCAGCGCGGATACAGGCTTTTTATATTCACCCCTCCACTTT
CDR3aa: CASSADTGFLYSPLHF

d_gene: NA
j_gene: TRBJ2-3
abundance: NA
v_gene: TRBV5-1
CDR3nt: TGCGCCAGCAGCTTTAGGGGCCACCCCCCAGATACGCAGTATTTT
CDR3aa: CASSFRGHPPDTQYF